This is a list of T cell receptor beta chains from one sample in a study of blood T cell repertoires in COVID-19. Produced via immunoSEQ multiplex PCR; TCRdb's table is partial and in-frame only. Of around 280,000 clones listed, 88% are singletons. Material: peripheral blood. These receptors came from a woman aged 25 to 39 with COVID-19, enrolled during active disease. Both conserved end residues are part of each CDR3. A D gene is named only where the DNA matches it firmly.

cdr3_nt: TGCACCAGCAGCCAAGGGACAAATAATGAAAAACTGTTTTTT; cdr3_aa: CTSSQGTNNEKLFF; d_call: -; j_call: TRBJ1-4; v_call: TRBV1
cdr3_nt: TGCGCCAGCAGTGAAAGGGGTTCCTACGAGCAGTACTTC; cdr3_aa: CASSERGSYEQYF; d_call: -; j_call: TRBJ2-7; v_call: TRBV10-1
cdr3_nt: TGTGCCAGCAGTGACTCGCCGGCGGCTAGCACAGATACGCAGTATTTT; cdr3_aa: CASSDSPAASTDTQYF; d_call: -; j_call: TRBJ2-3; v_call: TRBV6-4
cdr3_nt: TGTGCCAGCAGCTTAGTCGCTAATGAAAAACTGTTTTTT; cdr3_aa: CASSLVANEKLFF; d_call: -; j_call: TRBJ1-4; v_call: TRBV7-2
cdr3_nt: TGTGCCAGCAGTGATAGGAGGGCTTTCTTT; cdr3_aa: CASSDRRAFF; d_call: -; j_call: TRBJ1-1; v_call: TRBV6-1
cdr3_nt: TGTGCCACCAGCGGCCGGCGGGGAGGCAATCAGCCCCAGCATTTT; cdr3_aa: CATSGRRGGNQPQHF; d_call: -; j_call: TRBJ1-5; v_call: TRBV15
cdr3_nt: TGTGCCAGCAGCTTGGGTGGGAGGAGCGACATTCAGTACTTC; cdr3_aa: CASSLGGRSDIQYF; d_call: -; j_call: TRBJ2-4; v_call: TRBV5-4
cdr3_nt: TGTGCCAGCAGCCCCGCCACACACAGGGTGAAGGAAAAACTGTTTTTT; cdr3_aa: CASSPATHRVKEKLFF; d_call: -; j_call: TRBJ1-4; v_call: TRBV28
cdr3_nt: TGTGCCTGGAGTATCCCACGGACAGGGGGAGGTTATGGCTACACCTTC; cdr3_aa: CAWSIPRTGGGYGYTF; d_call: TRBD1; j_call: TRBJ1-2; v_call: TRBV30
cdr3_nt: TGTGCCAGCTCCAGGGGTGGTAATCAGCCCCAGCATTTT; cdr3_aa: CASSRGGNQPQHF; d_call: -; j_call: TRBJ1-5; v_call: TRBV18
cdr3_nt: TGCGCCAGCAGCTCCCGACAGGGGAGGACTGAAGCTTTCTTT; cdr3_aa: CASSSRQGRTEAFF; d_call: TRBD1; j_call: TRBJ1-1; v_call: TRBV5-1
cdr3_nt: TGTGCCAGCAGCTTAGGTGGGGGCCCCTCCTTCTTC; cdr3_aa: CASSLGGGPSFF; d_call: -; j_call: TRBJ2-1; v_call: TRBV7-9
cdr3_nt: TGCGCCAGCTGTGGGGGGCAGGTCCAAGAGACCCAGTACTTC; cdr3_aa: CASCGGQVQETQYF; d_call: -; j_call: TRBJ2-5; v_call: TRBV10-2
cdr3_nt: TGTGCCAGCAGTTATTCGACAGCGTACGAGCAGTACTTC; cdr3_aa: CASSYSTAYEQYF; d_call: -; j_call: TRBJ2-7; v_call: TRBV6-6
cdr3_nt: TGTGCCAGCAGCCAAGATTCAAAGGGAGGAACTGAAGCTTTCTTT; cdr3_aa: CASSQDSKGGTEAFF; d_call: -; j_call: TRBJ1-1; v_call: TRBV3-1/TRBV3-2
cdr3_nt: TGTGCCAGCACCCTGGGTAGGCAGGGAAACTATGGCTACACCTTC; cdr3_aa: CASTLGRQGNYGYTF; d_call: -; j_call: TRBJ1-2; v_call: TRBV6-5